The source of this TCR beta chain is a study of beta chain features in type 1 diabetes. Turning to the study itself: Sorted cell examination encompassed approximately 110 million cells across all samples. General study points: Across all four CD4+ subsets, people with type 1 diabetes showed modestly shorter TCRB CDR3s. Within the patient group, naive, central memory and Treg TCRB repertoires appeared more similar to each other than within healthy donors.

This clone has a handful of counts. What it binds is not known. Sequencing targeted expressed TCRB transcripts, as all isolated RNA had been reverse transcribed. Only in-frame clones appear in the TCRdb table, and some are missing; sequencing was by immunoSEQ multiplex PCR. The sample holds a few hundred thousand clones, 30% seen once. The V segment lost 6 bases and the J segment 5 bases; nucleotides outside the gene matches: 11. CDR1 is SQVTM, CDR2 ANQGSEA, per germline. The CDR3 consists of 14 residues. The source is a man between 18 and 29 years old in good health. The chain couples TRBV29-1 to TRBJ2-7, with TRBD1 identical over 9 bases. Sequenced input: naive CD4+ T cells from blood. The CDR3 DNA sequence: TGCAGCGTCTCGAGGCGGGACAGGGAACACGAGCAGTACTTC. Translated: CSVSRRDREHEQYF.